This T cell receptor (beta chain) comes out of a study of T cells in Graves' hyperthyroidism and ophthalmopathy. General study results and limits: Peripheral blood also featured most of the thyroid clonotypes expanded above 0.001.

V shed 5 bases and J 5 bases; nucleotides not matched to a gene: 7. The V gene's germline CDR1 is SGHRS and CDR2 YFSETQ. The CDR3 contains 15 residues. In the case of this clonotype: The antigen is undetermined.

Amplification targeted TCR beta CDR3 regions from RNA transcripts. TCR CDR3 underwent first-round RT-PCR with the HTBI primer set. TCRdb called the multiplex PCR reads again in MiXCR, with one record for every CDR3 protein. Of roughly 300,000 distinct CDR3 sequences in the sample, about 18% were seen once. V gene TRBV5-1 combines with J gene TRBJ1-4; 9 bases are a match to TRBD1. Sample: blood. The clonotype originates from a woman between 45 and 60 years old with Graves' hyperthyroidism. Written as DNA, the CDR3 is TGCGCCAGCAGGCGACTTACAGGGGGCAATGAAAAACTGTTTTTT. Translation: CASRRLTGGNEKLFF.